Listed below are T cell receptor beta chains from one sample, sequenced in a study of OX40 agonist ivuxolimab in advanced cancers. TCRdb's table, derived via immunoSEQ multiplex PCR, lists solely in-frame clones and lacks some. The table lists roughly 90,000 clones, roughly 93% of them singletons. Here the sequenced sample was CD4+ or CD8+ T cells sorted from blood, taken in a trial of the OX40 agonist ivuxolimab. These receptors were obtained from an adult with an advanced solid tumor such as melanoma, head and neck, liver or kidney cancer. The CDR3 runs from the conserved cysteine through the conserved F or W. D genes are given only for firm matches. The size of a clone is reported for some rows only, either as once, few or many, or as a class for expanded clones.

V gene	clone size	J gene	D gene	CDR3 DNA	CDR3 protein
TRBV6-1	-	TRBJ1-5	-	TGTGCCAGCAGTGCTACAGGGAGGACCCAGCATTTT	CASSATGRTQHF
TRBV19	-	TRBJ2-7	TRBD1	TGTGCCAGTAGCGATGCCCCAGGGGGCGGGTACGAGCAGTACTTC	CASSDAPGGGYEQYF
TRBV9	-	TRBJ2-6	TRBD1	TGTGCCAGCAGCGTAAGGACAGGGGCCCCCTCTGGGGCCAACGTCCTGACTTTC	CASSVRTGAPSGANVLTF
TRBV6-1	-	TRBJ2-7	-	TGTGCCAGCAGGGATCAGACAGGGAGGTCCTACGAGCAGTACTTC	CASRDQTGRSYEQYF
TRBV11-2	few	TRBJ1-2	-	TGTGCCAGCAGTAGAATAGGGGCTTCGTTCTATGGCTACACCTTC	CASSRIGASFYGYTF
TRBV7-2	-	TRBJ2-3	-	TGTGCCAGCAGCTTAGTATGGAGCAGGGGAAGCACAGATACGCAGTATTTT	CASSLVWSRGSTDTQYF
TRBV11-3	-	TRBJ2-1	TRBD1	TGTGCCAGCAGCAACCGGGACAGGGCCCTAGGGGGTGAGCAGTTCTTC	CASSNRDRALGGEQFF
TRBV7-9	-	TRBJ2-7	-	TGTGCCAGCAGCCCACACAGGGATACGGACGAGCAGTACTTC	CASSPHRDTDEQYF
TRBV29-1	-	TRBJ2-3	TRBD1	TGCAGCGTTCGAGCCACAGGGGCGAGCACAGATACGCAGTATTTT	CSVRATGASTDTQYF
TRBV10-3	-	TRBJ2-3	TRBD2	TGTGCCATCAGTCCCCCGGCGGGAGGGCCGGATACGCAGTATTTT	CAISPPAGGPDTQYF
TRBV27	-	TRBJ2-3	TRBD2	TGTGCCAGCAGCTATAGCGGGAGGGTCTCCACGGATACGCAGTATTTT	CASSYSGRVSTDTQYF
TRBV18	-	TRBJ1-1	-	TGTGCCAGCTCACCACCGACCCGGACTGAAGCTTTCTTT	CASSPPTRTEAFF
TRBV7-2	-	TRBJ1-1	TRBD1	TGTGCCAGCAGCTTAGGGACAGGGGGGAACACTGAAGCTTTCTTT	CASSLGTGGNTEAFF
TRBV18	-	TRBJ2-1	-	TGTGCCAGCTCACCAGAGGGAGGGGGTTTGAATGAGCAGTTCTTC	CASSPEGGGLNEQFF
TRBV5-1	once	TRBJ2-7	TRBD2	TGCGCCAGCAGCTTTGTGGCGGGGGAACCCTACGAGCAGTACTTC	CASSFVAGEPYEQYF
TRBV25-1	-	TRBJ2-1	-	TGTGCCAGCAGTGAATGGGCAGGTAGACCGGACAATGAGCAGTTCTTC	CASSEWAGRPDNEQFF
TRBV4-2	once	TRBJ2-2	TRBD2	TGTGCCAGCAGCCAAGATCTAGCGGGCCTCACCGGGGAGCTGTTTTTT	CASSQDLAGLTGELFF
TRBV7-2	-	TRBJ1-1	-	TGTGCCAGCAGCTTGGCAATCCTGAACACTGAAGCTTTCTTT	CASSLAILNTEAFF
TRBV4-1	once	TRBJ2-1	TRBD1	TGCGCCAGCAGCCAAGATTGGGGACAGGGTTACAATGAGCAGTTCTTC	CASSQDWGQGYNEQFF
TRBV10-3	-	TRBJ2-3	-	TGTGCCATCAGTGAGACAGCCTCAGATACGCAGTATTTT	CAISETASDTQYF
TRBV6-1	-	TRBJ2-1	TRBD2	TGTGCCAGCACCCGACTAGCGGGGGGCTACAATGAGCAGTTCTTC	CASTRLAGGYNEQFF
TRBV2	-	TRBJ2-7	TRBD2	TGTGCCAGCAGATCCGGGACTAAAACCGAGCAGTACTTC	CASRSGTKTEQYF
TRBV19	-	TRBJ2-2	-	TGTGCCACTACCAACCTCCCGGGGCTTAACACCGGGGAGCTGTTTTTT	CATTNLPGLNTGELFF
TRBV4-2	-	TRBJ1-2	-	TGTGCCAGCAGCCAAGATTTTACGGTGTCGGGCTATGGCTACACCTTC	CASSQDFTVSGYGYTF
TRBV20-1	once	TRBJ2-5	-	TGCAGTGCTCAGAGGCAAGAGACCCAGTACTTC	CSAQRQETQYF
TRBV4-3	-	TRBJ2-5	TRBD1	TGCGCCAGCAGCCAAGGGGGGACAGTCCAAGAGACCCAGTACTTC	CASSQGGTVQETQYF
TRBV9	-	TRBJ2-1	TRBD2	TGTGCCAGCAGCGGGGGGGCTAGCGGGTACAATGAGCAGTTCTTC	CASSGGASGYNEQFF
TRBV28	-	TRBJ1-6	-	TGTGCCAGCAGTCTCTCCCGGGACACTATTAATTCACCCCTCCACTTT	CASSLSRDTINSPLHF
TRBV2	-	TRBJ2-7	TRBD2	TGTGCCAGCAGTCTGACTAGCGGGAGGGGAAACGAGCAGTACTTC	CASSLTSGRGNEQYF
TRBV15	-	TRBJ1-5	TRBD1	TGTGCCACCAGCAGAGATCTCCAGGGGGCTAGGAATCAGCCCCAGCATTTT	CATSRDLQGARNQPQHF
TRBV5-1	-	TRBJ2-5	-	TGCGCCAGCAGCTCCGCCGGGAAGGCATGGGAGACCCAGTACTTC	CASSSAGKAWETQYF
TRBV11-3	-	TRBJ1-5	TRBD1	TGTGCCAGCAGCTTAGATAGGGGTGGGGGTAGGGGGCCTAATCAGCCCCAGCATTTT	CASSLDRGGGRGPNQPQHF